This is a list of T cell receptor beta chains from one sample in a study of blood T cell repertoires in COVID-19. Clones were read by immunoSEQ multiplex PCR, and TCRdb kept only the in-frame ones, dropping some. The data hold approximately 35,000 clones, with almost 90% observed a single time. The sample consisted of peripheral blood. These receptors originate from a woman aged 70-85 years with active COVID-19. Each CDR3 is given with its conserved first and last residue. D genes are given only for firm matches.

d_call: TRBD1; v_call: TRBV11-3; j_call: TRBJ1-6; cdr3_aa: CASSYWTGNSPLHF
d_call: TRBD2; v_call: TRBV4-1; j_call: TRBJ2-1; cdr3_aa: CASSQWLAGDNEQFF
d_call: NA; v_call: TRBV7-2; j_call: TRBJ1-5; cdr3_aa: CASSLRSGRDQPQHF
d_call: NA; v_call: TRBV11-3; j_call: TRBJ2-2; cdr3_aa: CASSSLVTGNTGELFF
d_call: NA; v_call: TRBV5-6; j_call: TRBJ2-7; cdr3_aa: CASSLGQLYEQYF
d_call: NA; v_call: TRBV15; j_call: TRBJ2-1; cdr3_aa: CATRRGGSYNEQFF
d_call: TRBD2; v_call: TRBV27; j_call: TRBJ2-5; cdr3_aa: CASSYASGLETQYF
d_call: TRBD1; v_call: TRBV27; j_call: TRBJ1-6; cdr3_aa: CASSSRLDRGFRSPLHF
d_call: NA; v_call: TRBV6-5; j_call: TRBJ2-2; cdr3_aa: CASSWGGASTGELFF
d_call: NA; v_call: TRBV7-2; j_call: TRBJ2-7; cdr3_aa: CASSLEVRTYEQYF
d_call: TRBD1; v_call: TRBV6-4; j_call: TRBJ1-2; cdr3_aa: CASSPRQGVNYGYTF
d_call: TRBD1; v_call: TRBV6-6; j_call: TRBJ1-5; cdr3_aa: CASSPTTGGLTNQPQHF
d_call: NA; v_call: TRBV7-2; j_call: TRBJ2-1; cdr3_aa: CASSLVNSYNEQFF
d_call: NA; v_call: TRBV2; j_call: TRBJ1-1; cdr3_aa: CASSPGLWNTEAFF
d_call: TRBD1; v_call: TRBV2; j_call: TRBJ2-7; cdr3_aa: CASSEQGTAYEQYF
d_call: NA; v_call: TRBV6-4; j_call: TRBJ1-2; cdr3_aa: CASSSDSYGYTF
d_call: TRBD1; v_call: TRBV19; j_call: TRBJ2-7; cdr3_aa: CASSTTGTGSYEQYF
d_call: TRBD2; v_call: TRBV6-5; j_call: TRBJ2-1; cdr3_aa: CASSYSGGGFNEQFF
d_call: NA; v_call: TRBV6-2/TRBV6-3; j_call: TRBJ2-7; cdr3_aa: CASSYRGGAPYEQYF
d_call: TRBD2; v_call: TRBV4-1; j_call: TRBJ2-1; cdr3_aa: CASSQIGGAVHNEQFF
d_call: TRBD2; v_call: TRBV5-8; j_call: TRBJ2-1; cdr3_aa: CASSLRRGGSYNEQFF
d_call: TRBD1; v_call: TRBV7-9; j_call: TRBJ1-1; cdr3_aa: CASSPRLVYRGRGKSEAFF
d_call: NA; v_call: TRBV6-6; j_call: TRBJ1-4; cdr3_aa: CASSTSEKLFF
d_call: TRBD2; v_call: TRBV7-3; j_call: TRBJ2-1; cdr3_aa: CASSPSALAGFNNEQFF
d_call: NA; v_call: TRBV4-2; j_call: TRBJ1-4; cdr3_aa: CASSQGGTRKEKLFF
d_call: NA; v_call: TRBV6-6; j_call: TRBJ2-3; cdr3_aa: CASSYSMATDTQYF
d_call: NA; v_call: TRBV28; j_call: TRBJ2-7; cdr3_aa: CASRLGGALLEQYF
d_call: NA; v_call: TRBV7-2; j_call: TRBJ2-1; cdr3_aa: CASSFRTMNYNEQFF
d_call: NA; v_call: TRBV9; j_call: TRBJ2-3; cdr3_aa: CASSVAEGGGSDTQYF
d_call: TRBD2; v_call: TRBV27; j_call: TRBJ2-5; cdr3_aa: CASSSRLDSGGSQYF
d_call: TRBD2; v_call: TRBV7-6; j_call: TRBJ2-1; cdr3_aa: CASSVLAGGPGEQFF
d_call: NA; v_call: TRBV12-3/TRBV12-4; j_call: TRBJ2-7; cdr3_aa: CASSPTGSHEQYF
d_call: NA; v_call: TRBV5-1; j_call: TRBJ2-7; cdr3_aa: CASSLGQEGDEQYF
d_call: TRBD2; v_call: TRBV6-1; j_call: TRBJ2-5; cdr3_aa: CASSEIASGGGQETQYF
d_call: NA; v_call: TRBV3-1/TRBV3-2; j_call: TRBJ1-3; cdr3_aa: CASMGDSGNTIYF
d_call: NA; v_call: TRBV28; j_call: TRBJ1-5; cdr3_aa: CASSYSNQPQHF
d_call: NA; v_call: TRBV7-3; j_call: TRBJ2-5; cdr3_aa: CASSLAATETQYF
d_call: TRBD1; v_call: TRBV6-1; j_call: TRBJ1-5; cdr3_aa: CASSEAGTANQPQHF
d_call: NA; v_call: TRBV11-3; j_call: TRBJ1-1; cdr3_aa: CASSAEAMTEAFF
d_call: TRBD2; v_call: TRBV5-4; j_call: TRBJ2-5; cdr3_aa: CASSLFGLAGYTQATQYF
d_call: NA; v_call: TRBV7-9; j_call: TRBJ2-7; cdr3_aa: CASTTEETYEQYF
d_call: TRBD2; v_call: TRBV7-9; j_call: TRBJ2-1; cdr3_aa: CASSSQRGDYNEQFF
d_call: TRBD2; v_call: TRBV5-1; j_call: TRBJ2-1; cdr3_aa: CASSPPGLAGVEQFF
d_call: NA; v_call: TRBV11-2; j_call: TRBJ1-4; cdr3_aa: CASSSFTGKGEKLFF
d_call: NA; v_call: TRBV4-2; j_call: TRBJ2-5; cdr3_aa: CASSQEYEATGGVGLETQYF